This is a list of T cell receptor beta chains from one sample in a study of cytomegalovirus exposure and HLA in healthy donors. Assay used: immunoSEQ multiplex PCR; TCRdb lists only in-frame clones, some missing. The data hold over 130,000 clones, with more than 65% observed a single time. Sequencing was done on a sample of PBMCs. Source of these receptors: a woman aged 25 to 45 in good health and CMV-seronegative. Each CDR3 is given with its conserved first and last residue. Fields, in order: D gene, clone size, V gene, J gene, CDR3 protein, CDR3 DNA. The D gene is left open where the match is weak. The size entry is marked missing in some rows and otherwise reads once, few, many or a size class.

d_call: TRBD1
clone_size: .
v_call: TRBV28
j_call: TRBJ2-3
cdr3_aa: CASSLTGTGDTQYF
cdr3_nt: TGTGCCAGCAGCTTGACAGGGACGGGCGATACGCAGTATTTT

d_call: .
clone_size: .
v_call: TRBV7-2
j_call: TRBJ1-2
cdr3_aa: CASSSPGDSLVYGYTF
cdr3_nt: TGTGCCAGCAGCTCCCCAGGCGACAGTTTGGTCTATGGCTACACCTTC

d_call: .
clone_size: few
v_call: TRBV6-6
j_call: TRBJ1-4
cdr3_aa: CASSYGQGGGNEKLFF
cdr3_nt: TGTGCCAGCAGTTACGGCCAGGGCGGCGGTAATGAAAAACTGTTTTTT

d_call: .
clone_size: .
v_call: TRBV7-9
j_call: TRBJ1-5
cdr3_aa: CASSFIDSNQPQHF
cdr3_nt: TGTGCCAGCAGCTTTATAGATAGCAATCAGCCCCAGCATTTT

d_call: .
clone_size: .
v_call: TRBV18
j_call: TRBJ2-2
cdr3_aa: CASSPLAGNTGELFF
cdr3_nt: TGTGCCAGCTCACCCTTGGCAGGGAACACCGGGGAGCTGTTTTTT

d_call: .
clone_size: few
v_call: TRBV11-2
j_call: TRBJ1-1
cdr3_aa: CASSSYEAFF
cdr3_nt: TGTGCCAGCAGCTCGTATGAAGCTTTCTTT

d_call: .
clone_size: once
v_call: TRBV19
j_call: TRBJ1-5
cdr3_aa: CASSSGFAGNQPQHF
cdr3_nt: TGTGCCAGTAGCTCAGGGTTCGCTGGCAATCAGCCCCAGCATTTT

d_call: TRBD1
clone_size: .
v_call: TRBV10-3
j_call: TRBJ1-2
cdr3_aa: CAISTGDYGYTF
cdr3_nt: TGTGCCATCAGTACAGGGGACTATGGCTACACCTTC

d_call: TRBD1
clone_size: .
v_call: TRBV10-3
j_call: TRBJ1-3
cdr3_aa: CAISGGGGQGHTIYF
cdr3_nt: TGTGCCATCAGCGGAGGGGGAGGACAGGGCCACACCATATATTTT

d_call: TRBD1
clone_size: few
v_call: TRBV7-2
j_call: TRBJ2-2
cdr3_aa: CATSTGGFSPGELFF
cdr3_nt: TGTGCCACCTCTACAGGGGGCTTTTCCCCCGGGGAGCTGTTTTTT

d_call: .
clone_size: few
v_call: TRBV6-5
j_call: TRBJ2-7
cdr3_aa: CASNKGHLPSYEQYF
cdr3_nt: TGTGCCAGCAATAAGGGACACCTACCTTCCTACGAGCAGTACTTC

d_call: .
clone_size: .
v_call: TRBV10-1
j_call: TRBJ1-6
cdr3_aa: CASSESQYSPLHF
cdr3_nt: TGCGCCAGCAGTGAGTCACAGTATTCACCCCTCCACTTT

d_call: .
clone_size: .
v_call: TRBV9
j_call: TRBJ2-1
cdr3_aa: CASTPLTAGVEQFF
cdr3_nt: TGTGCCAGCACCCCTTTGACCGCCGGGGTTGAGCAGTTCTTC

d_call: .
clone_size: .
v_call: TRBV7-9
j_call: TRBJ2-5
cdr3_aa: CASSQGGTQYF
cdr3_nt: TGTGCCAGCAGTCAAGGGGGAACCCAGTACTTC

d_call: .
clone_size: .
v_call: TRBV27
j_call: TRBJ1-1
cdr3_aa: CASRAGRTLTEAFF
cdr3_nt: TGTGCCAGCAGGGCTGGACGGACTCTGACTGAAGCTTTCTTT

d_call: .
clone_size: few
v_call: TRBV30
j_call: TRBJ1-1
cdr3_aa: CALSGHPNTEAFF
cdr3_nt: TGTGCCCTATCTGGGCACCCGAACACTGAAGCTTTCTTT

d_call: .
clone_size: .
v_call: TRBV6-5
j_call: TRBJ2-1
cdr3_aa: CASRQPAGYEQFF
cdr3_nt: TGTGCCAGCAGGCAGCCCGCCGGGTATGAGCAGTTCTTC

d_call: .
clone_size: .
v_call: TRBV25-1
j_call: TRBJ1-6
cdr3_aa: CASTKTDYNSPLHF
cdr3_nt: TGTGCCAGCACTAAGACAGATTATAATTCACCCCTCCACTTT

d_call: TRBD2
clone_size: .
v_call: TRBV13
j_call: TRBJ2-3
cdr3_aa: CASSLRGGRREDTQYF
cdr3_nt: TGTGCCAGCAGCTTGCGGGGGGGACGGCGTGAAGATACGCAGTATTTT

d_call: TRBD2
clone_size: few
v_call: TRBV5-5
j_call: TRBJ2-5
cdr3_aa: CASSLTGRGETQYF
cdr3_nt: TGTGCCAGCAGCCTTACGGGGAGGGGAGAGACCCAGTACTTC

d_call: .
clone_size: .
v_call: TRBV7-2
j_call: TRBJ2-7
cdr3_aa: CASSRRRDFFYEQYF
cdr3_nt: TGTGCCAGCAGCAGACGCCGGGACTTCTTCTACGAGCAGTACTTC

d_call: TRBD1
clone_size: .
v_call: TRBV12-5
j_call: TRBJ2-5
cdr3_aa: CASGMDRGLWETQYF
cdr3_nt: TGTGCTAGTGGAATGGACAGGGGTCTGTGGGAGACCCAGTACTTC

d_call: TRBD1
clone_size: .
v_call: TRBV5-4
j_call: TRBJ2-2
cdr3_aa: CASSAGQGETGELFF
cdr3_nt: TGTGCCAGCAGCGCCGGACAGGGAGAAACCGGGGAGCTGTTTTTT

d_call: .
clone_size: .
v_call: TRBV28
j_call: TRBJ2-1
cdr3_aa: CASSLRSLHVIYNEQFF
cdr3_nt: TGTGCCAGCAGTTTAAGGAGCCTACACGTTATCTACAATGAGCAGTTCTTC

d_call: TRBD1
clone_size: once
v_call: TRBV28
j_call: TRBJ2-2
cdr3_aa: CASSFDRAAGELFF
cdr3_nt: TGTGCCAGCAGTTTTGACAGGGCGGCCGGGGAGCTGTTTTTT

d_call: TRBD2
clone_size: few
v_call: TRBV28
j_call: TRBJ2-7
cdr3_aa: CASSLFRTSDSYEQYF
cdr3_nt: TGTGCCAGCAGTTTATTTCGGACTAGCGACTCCTACGAGCAGTACTTC

d_call: TRBD1
clone_size: .
v_call: TRBV6-1
j_call: TRBJ1-2
cdr3_aa: CASTTDRGLGGYTF
cdr3_nt: TGTGCCAGCACCACGGACAGGGGGCTAGGTGGCTACACCTTC

d_call: .
clone_size: .
v_call: TRBV5-1
j_call: TRBJ1-1
cdr3_aa: CASSFEGRDTEAFF
cdr3_nt: TGCGCCAGCAGCTTCGAGGGCCGGGACACTGAAGCTTTCTTT

d_call: TRBD1
clone_size: .
v_call: TRBV28
j_call: TRBJ2-7
cdr3_aa: CASSFGRRDRGYEQYF
cdr3_nt: TGTGCCAGCAGTTTCGGGCGGCGGGACAGGGGCTACGAGCAGTACTTC

d_call: .
clone_size: .
v_call: TRBV18
j_call: TRBJ1-4
cdr3_aa: CASSPGWSEKLFF
cdr3_nt: TGTGCCAGCTCACCTGGCTGGAGTGAAAAACTGTTTTTT

d_call: .
clone_size: .
v_call: TRBV15
j_call: TRBJ2-7
cdr3_aa: CATSRDGVGGHPYEQYF
cdr3_nt: TGTGCCACCAGCAGGGACGGGGTAGGCGGGCACCCCTACGAGCAGTACTTC